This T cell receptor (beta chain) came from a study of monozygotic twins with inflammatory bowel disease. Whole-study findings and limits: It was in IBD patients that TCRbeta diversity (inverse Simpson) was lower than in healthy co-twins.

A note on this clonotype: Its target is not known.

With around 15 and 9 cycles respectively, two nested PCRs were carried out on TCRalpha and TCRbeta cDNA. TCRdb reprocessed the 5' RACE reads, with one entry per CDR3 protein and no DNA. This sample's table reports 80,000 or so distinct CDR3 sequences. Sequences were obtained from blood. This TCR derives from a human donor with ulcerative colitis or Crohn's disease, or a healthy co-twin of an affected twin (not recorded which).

The CDR3 region is CASTLTEYGYTF. The V call is TRBV12-3 or TRBV12-4, the J call TRBJ1-2. CDR3 size: 12 residues.